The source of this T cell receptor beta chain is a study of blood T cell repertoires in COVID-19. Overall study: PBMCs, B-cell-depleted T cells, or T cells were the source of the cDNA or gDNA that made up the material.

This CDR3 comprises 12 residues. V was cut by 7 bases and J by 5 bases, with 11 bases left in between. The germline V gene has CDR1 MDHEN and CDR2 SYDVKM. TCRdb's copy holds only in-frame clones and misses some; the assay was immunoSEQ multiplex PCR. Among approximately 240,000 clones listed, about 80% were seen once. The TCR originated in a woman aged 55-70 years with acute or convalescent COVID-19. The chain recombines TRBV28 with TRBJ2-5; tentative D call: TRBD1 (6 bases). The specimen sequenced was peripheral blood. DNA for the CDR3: TGTGCCAGCATGAGGGGGTGGGAGACCCAGTACTTC. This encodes CASMRGWETQYF.